This T cell receptor (beta chain) was profiled in a study of T cells expressing NK-cell markers. This CDR3 region has 15 residues. The V gene's germline CDR1 is MNHNS and CDR2 SASEGT. The study, taken as a whole, reports: The study found these clonotypes also leading the CD3+CD56-NKG2C+ fraction in several donors.

Notes on this clonotype: Its antigen is not known.

Using the 5' RACE reads, TCRdb records one entry per CDR3 protein without DNA. This repertoire includes 300,000 to 450,000 distinct CDR3 sequences. The specimen sequenced was blood T cells: a sorted CD56 or NKG2C T cell subset, CD4+ or CD8+ T cells, or bulk PBMC T cells (not recorded which). The clonotype was recovered from a man between 18 and 69 years old in good health. The V call is TRBV6-1, the J call TRBJ2-5; absent DNA, TCRdb's TRBD1 call cannot be checked. The CDR3 region is CASRPISRDGETQYF.